This TCR beta chain was obtained from a study of CXCR3-negative and CXCR3-positive naive CD8 T cells. Overall study: The study obtained roughly 140 million TRB reads, about 1.5 +/- 0.3 million per library.

This CDR3 has 16 residues. Germline V CDR1 and CDR2: SGDLS, YYNGEE. With respect to this clonotype: Antigen specificity is unknown.

Every CD8+ subset sample held a few hundred thousand flow-sorted cells, done in triplicate. General observations from the study: Naive subsets showed comparable surface CD5, and TCR interaction strength was also inferred from TRB CDR3 physicochemistry.

The TRB cDNA libraries were prepared by 5' RACE with UMI labels. TCRdb reanalyzed the 5' RACE reads and collapses them to one entry per CDR3 protein, without DNA. The sample totals under 65,000 distinct CDR3 sequences. The J gene is TRBJ1-2, the V gene TRBV9. This TCR was recovered from a human donor in good health. Some clones in this sample may be carry-over from other donors' samples. Sequencing was carried out using memory CD8+ T cells from blood. The CDR3 spells CASSSAGQVANYGYTF.